The present TCR beta chain was sequenced within a study of monozygotic twins with inflammatory bowel disease. TCRdb reprocessed the 5' RACE reads, keeping one entry per CDR3 protein, no DNA. The table lists about 160,000 distinct CDR3 sequences, with 2.8% in the top ten. Study results and limitations: The results supported no single strong signal or clonotype associated with IBD. Concordant and discordant twins showed no difference in repertoire similarity, possibly from limited power.

The V gene's germline CDR1 is SQVTM and CDR2 ANQGSEA. The CDR3 loop spans 12 amino acids. About this clonotype: What it recognizes is unknown.

The V and J genes are TRBV29-1 and TRBJ2-1; TCRdb returns TRBD1, unconfirmable since there is no DNA. This TCR was recovered from a human donor with ulcerative colitis or Crohn's disease, or a healthy co-twin of an affected twin (not recorded which). The sample consisted of blood. This CDR3 is CSVGQPNNEQFF.